A single sample gave rise to the 4 T cell receptor beta chains below, sequenced in a study of naive and memory T cell subsets. Findings and caveats of the study: Possibly reflecting memory cells re-expressing CD45RA, a few larger clonotypes occurred in naive repertoires, especially CD8.

The antigens for these receptors are not known. The beta constant-region primer was an equimolar mix of two oligonucleotides covering TRBC1 and TRBC2. Four rounds of PCR amplified the ligated cDNA using nested alpha and beta constant-region primers plus SP2. Using its own MiXCR run on the UMI-ligation and nested PCR reads, TCRdb lists one record per CDR3 protein. Seen here are more than 120,000 distinct CDR3 sequences, approximately 20% observed once, and the top ten hold roughly 0.63%. Sequencing was done on a sample of naive CD8+ T cells from blood. These receptors originate from a human donor in good health.

The chain has TRBV12-3 or TRBV12-4 and TRBJ2-3; D possibly matches TRBD1 or TRBD2 (6 bases each). The CDR3 is 15 residues long. Trimming took 5 bases from V and 2 from J, leaving 14 bases between them. Written as DNA, the CDR3 is TGTGCCAGCAGTCCTCAATGGGGGGCCACAGATACGCAGTATTTT. Protein product: CASSPQWGATDTQYF.

The chain uses TRBV6-6 and TRBJ2-5; TRBD1 aligns across 8 bases. The germline V gene encodes CDR1 MNHNY and CDR2 SVGAGI (reference sequence). CDR3 length equals 15 residues. The V gene end was trimmed by 6 bases and the J gene end by 4 bases; junction bases not matched to a gene: 10. This CDR3 reads CASSGTGGGGETQYF. CDR3 in DNA: TGTGCCAGCAGCGGGACAGGAGGAGGTGGAGAGACCCAGTACTTC.

This clonotype was found a few times. The chain recombines TRBV4-1 with TRBJ1-2; D is unresolved. The CDR3 is 14 residues long. Germline lookup yields CDR1 MGHRA and CDR2 YSYEKL. Trimming removed 1 base at V and 2 bases at J, with 8 bases between. CDR3 coding DNA: TGCGCCAGCAGCCAAGGGCTCAGCAACTATGGCTACACCTTC. It encodes CASSQGLSNYGYTF.

This clonotype was seen more than once but under ten times. This sequence joins TRBV12-3 or TRBV12-4 and TRBJ2-2; TRBD2 aligns across 12 bases. The CDR3 loop spans 16 amino acids. With 6 bases clipped from V and 5 bases from J, the junction kept 7 bases outside the gene matches. This chain's CDR3 is CASRTASGRATGELFF. The CDR3 bases are TGTGCCAGCAGAACCGCTAGCGGGAGGGCTACCGGGGAGCTGTTTTTT.